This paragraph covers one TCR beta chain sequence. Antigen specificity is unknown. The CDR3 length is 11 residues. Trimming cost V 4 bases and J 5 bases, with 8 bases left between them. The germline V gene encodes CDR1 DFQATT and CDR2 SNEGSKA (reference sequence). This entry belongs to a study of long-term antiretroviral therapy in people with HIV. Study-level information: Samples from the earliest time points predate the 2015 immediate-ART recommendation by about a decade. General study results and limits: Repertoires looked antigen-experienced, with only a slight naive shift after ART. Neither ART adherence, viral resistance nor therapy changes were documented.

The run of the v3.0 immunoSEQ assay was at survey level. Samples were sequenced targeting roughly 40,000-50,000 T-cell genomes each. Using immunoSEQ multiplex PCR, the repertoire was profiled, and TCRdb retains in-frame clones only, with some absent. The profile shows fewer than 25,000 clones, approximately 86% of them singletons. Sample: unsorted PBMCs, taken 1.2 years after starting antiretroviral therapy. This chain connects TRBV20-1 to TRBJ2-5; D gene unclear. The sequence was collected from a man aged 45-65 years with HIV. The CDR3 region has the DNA TGCAGTGCTATATCCCAGGAGACCCAGTACTTC. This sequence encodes CSAISQETQYF.